This T cell receptor (beta chain) was documented in a study of cytomegalovirus exposure and HLA in healthy donors. Study-wide findings and caveats: High sensitivity and specificity were reportedly achieved when the classifier diagnosed cytomegalovirus status. The TCR clusters that emerged in the first cohort tended, a later analysis found, to co-occur in the 110 or so validation repertoires. In vitro confirmation showed a few CMV-associated chains to be CMV antigen specific.

A remark on this clone: The antigen remains unidentified.

TCRdb keeps only in-frame clones here, not all; method: immunoSEQ multiplex PCR. The sample lists 120,000 to 150,000 clones; about nine tenths were seen once. Germline CDR1 SGHRS, CDR2 YFSETQ. The V gene end was trimmed by 0 bases and the J gene end by 5 bases; junction bases not matched to a gene: 0. The CDR3 extends over 13 amino acids. This receptor was taken from a man between 18 and 35 years old in good health and CMV-seronegative. The rearrangement uses TRBV5-1 and TRBJ2-5; 8 nucleotides align to TRBD1. Sequencing input: PBMCs. CDR3: CASSLAGGETQYF. CDR3 nucleotides: TGCGCCAGCAGCTTGGCAGGGGGCGAGACCCAGTACTTC.